This entry lists 22 T cell receptor beta chains sequenced from one sample in a study of vaccination and CD4 T cells after COVID-19. The treatment: roughly ten-day PBMC culture with coronavirus spike peptide pools or control peptides (ViraFEST assay). Sequenced with the Oncomine TCR Beta short-read assay was DNA taken from cultured CD4+ T cells. TCRdb fed the PCR reads into MiXCR, producing one record per CDR3 protein. The sample shows some 20,000 distinct CDR3 sequences, 40% to 55% of them seen only once. Antigens for these TCRs are unknown. The sequenced sample was CD4+ T cells from blood, cultured in vitro, obtained after SARS-CoV-2 vaccination. All receptors derive from a human donor who had recovered from COVID-19.

The CDR3 sequence: CASSQGNGNIQYF. CDR3 DNA: TGTGCCAGCAGCCAAGGGAACGGGAACATTCAGTACTTC. V is TRBV4-2 and J is TRBJ2-4; D ambiguous. The CDR3 is made up of 13 amino acids. V was cut by 1 base and J by 7 bases, with 8 bases left in between. From germline, CDR1 is LGHNA and CDR2 YNFKEQ.

This clonotype was found a few times. J is TRBJ1-2 and V is TRBV5-4; the match to TRBD1 covers 9 bases. Trimming at V came to 0 bases and at J to 1 base, leaving 1 base not matched to a gene. CDR1 and CDR2 (germline): SGHNT, YYREEE (reference sequence). The CDR3 runs 15 residues. DNA of the CDR3: TGTGCCAGCAGCTTGGGACAGGGGGTTAACTATGGCTACACCTTC. Amino acid sequence: CASSLGQGVNYGYTF.

V is TRBV15 and J is TRBJ1-5; a weak D match, TRBD1 (5 bases). The CDR3 runs to 16 residues. Germline CDR1 is LNHNV and CDR2 is YYDKDF (reference sequence). V was pared by 8 bases and J by 4 bases, with 21 bases between. The chain's CDR3 is CATEPEYRDRNQPQHF. CDR3 DNA sequence: TGTGCCACCGAGCCTGAATACCGGGACCGTAATCAGCCCCAGCATTTT.

This sequence joins TRBV20-1 and TRBJ2-2; 10 positions agree with TRBD2. The CDR3 is made up of 15 amino acids. From germline, CDR1 is DFQATT and CDR2 SNEGSKA (reference sequence). The V gene end was trimmed by 3 bases and the J gene end by 4 bases; junction bases not matched to a gene: 5. For the CDR3, the DNA is TGCAGTGCTAGTCCCAGCGGGAGGGCCACCGGGGAGCTGTTTTTT. It yields the protein CSASPSGRATGELFF.

In this sample, this clonotype turned up a few times. CDR3 residues: CASSFPSPGELFF. In nucleotides, the CDR3 is TGTGCCAGCAGCTTTCCTTCCCCCGGGGAGCTGTTTTTT. The chain carries TRBV7-9 and TRBJ2-2; D call uncertain. Looked up from germline, CDR1 is SEHNR and CDR2 is FQNEAQ (reference sequence). V was clipped by 3 bases and J by 6 bases, with 8 bases between them. The CDR3 is 13 residues long.

The chain joins TRBV6-1 to TRBJ2-3, with 7 bases aligning to TRBD2. J was trimmed by 4 bases and V by 7 bases; bases with no gene match: 14. The CDR3 is 16 residues long. Germline loops: CDR1 MNHNS, CDR2 SASEGT. CDR3 in amino acids: CASTYPAGVWSDTQYF. The CDR3 DNA is TGTGCCAGCACCTACCCCGCGGGAGTATGGTCAGATACGCAGTATTTT.

This clonotype came up a few times. This sequence joins TRBV20-1 and TRBJ2-3; 8 nucleotides agree with TRBD1. The V segment lost 3 bases and the J segment 2 bases; nucleotides outside the gene matches: 7. Germline lookup yields CDR1 DFQATT and CDR2 SNEGSKA (reference sequence). This CDR3 region has 15 residues. The CDR3 sequence: CSASGPGQVTDTQYF. The CDR3 DNA reads TGCAGTGCTAGTGGACCGGGACAGGTCACAGATACGCAGTATTTT.

The chain links TRBV27 to TRBJ1-2; D gene uncertain. Between the trimmed V and J ends, which lost 0 bases and 1 base, there was a span of 9 bases. This CDR3 is 15 amino acids long. Germline V gene lookup returns CDR1 MNHEY and CDR2 SMNVEV (reference sequence). DNA for the CDR3: TGTGCCAGCAGTTTATCTCGGGTCGATAACTATGGCTACACCTTC. Protein product: CASSLSRVDNYGYTF.

The chain is built from TRBV4-3 and TRBJ1-5; possible D gene TRBD1, 5 bases. V was pared by 0 bases and J by 4 bases, with 7 bases between. Germline CDR1 is LGHNA and CDR2 is YSLEER. This CDR3 region has 14 residues. The CDR3 protein is CASSQDPGNQPQHF. As DNA, the CDR3 is TGCGCCAGCAGCCAAGATCCAGGGAATCAGCCCCAGCATTTT.

This clonotype was picked up one time. The chain employs TRBV29-1 and TRBJ2-6; D gene ambiguous. This CDR3 region has 13 residues. CDR1 is SQVTM, CDR2 ANQGSEA, per germline. The germline V and J ends were trimmed by 4 bases and 0 bases, with 4 bases remaining between them. The CDR3 region has the DNA TGCAGCGTTGCGGCCTCTGGGGCCAACGTCCTGACTTTC. It specifies CSVAASGANVLTF.

This clonotype was recorded a few times. This chain links TRBV20-1 with TRBJ1-1; 7 bases align to TRBD1. This CDR3 contains 13 residues. Germline loops: CDR1 DFQATT, CDR2 SNEGSKA (reference sequence). J gave up 3 bases and V 5 bases, and 6 bases lay outside the gene matches. In nucleotides, the CDR3 is TGCAGTGCTTTAGACAGGGCCGACACTGAAGCTTTCTTT. Translated: CSALDRADTEAFF.

This clonotype was detected a few times. The chain recombines TRBV27 with TRBJ1-5, with TRBD1 matching over 9 bases. The CDR3 is made up of 14 amino acids. With V trimmed by 4 bases and J by 9 bases, 7 bases remained unmatched. Germline CDR1 MNHEY, CDR2 SMNVEV (reference sequence). The CDR3 region has the DNA TGTGCCAGCAGTTCCACGGACAGGGGCGGGCCCCAGCATTTT. Its protein is CASSSTDRGGPQHF.

V gene TRBV4-2 combines with J gene TRBJ1-5; D possibly corresponds to TRBD1 (5 bases). This CDR3 spans 16 amino acids. The V gene lost 4 bases and the J gene lost 1 base, with 14 bases spanning the gap. Germline V CDR1 and CDR2: LGHNA, YNFKEQ. The CDR3 nucleotides are TGTGCCAGCAGCCGAAACGCGGACATAAGCAATCAGCCCCAGCATTTT. As protein: CASSRNADISNQPQHF.

The chain uses TRBV19 and TRBJ2-3; perhaps D is TRBD1 or TRBD2 (5 bases each). The V gene lost 5 bases and the J gene lost 0 bases, with 15 bases spanning the gap. This CDR3 has 16 amino acids. Germline CDR1 LNHDA, CDR2 SQIVND (reference sequence). The CDR3 sequence: CASSQDTGRSTDTQYF. CDR3 DNA: TGTGCCAGTAGTCAGGACACGGGACGGAGCACAGATACGCAGTATTTT.

This clonotype has more than one count but fewer than ten. This chain connects TRBV7-2 to TRBJ2-2, with 8 positions matching TRBD1. The germline V gene encodes CDR1 SGHTA and CDR2 FQGNSA. V shed 5 bases, J shed 2 bases, and the junction held 7 bases outside the gene matches. The CDR3 contains 16 residues. CDR3 region: CASSTRQGTNTGELFF. The CDR3 coding sequence is TGTGCCAGCAGCACCCGACAGGGGACTAACACCGGGGAGCTGTTTTTT.

The chain uses TRBV20-1 and TRBJ2-5, with TRBD2 identical over 10 bases. J was trimmed by 4 bases and V by 3 bases; bases with no gene match: 8. Germline lookup yields CDR1 DFQATT and CDR2 SNEGSKA (reference sequence). CDR3 size: 15 residues. The CDR3 nucleotides read TGCAGTGCTAGGTCGCCTAGCGGGAGTGTAGAGACCCAGTACTTC. This sequence encodes CSARSPSGSVETQYF.

This clonotype turned up a few times. This rearrangement joins TRBV6-2 or TRBV6-3 to TRBJ2-7; 9 nucleotides align to TRBD1. J lost 0 bases, V lost 6 bases, and 6 bases had no gene match. Germline V lookup: CDR1 MNHEY, CDR2 SVGEGT. The CDR3 runs to 15 residues. In nucleotides, the CDR3 is TGTGCCAGCAGCGCCGGGACAGGGCGCTCCTACGAGCAGTACTTC. This sequence encodes CASSAGTGRSYEQYF.

This chain connects TRBV14 to TRBJ1-2; possible D gene TRBD1, 6 bases. This CDR3 contains 16 residues. The ends were cut back, 0 bases at V and 0 bases at J, with 11 bases in the middle. From germline, CDR1 is SGHDN and CDR2 FVKESK. Here the CDR3 DNA reads TGTGCCAGCAGCCAAGATCCAGGGGAAGCTAACTATGGCTACACCTTC. Translation: CASSQDPGEANYGYTF. Looking up the rest from reference TRBV14 and TRBJ1-2 gives the full variable domain: EAGVTQFPSHSVIEKGQTVTLRCDPISGHDNLYWYRRVMGKEIKFLLHFVKESKQDESGMPNNRFLAERTGGTYSTLKVQPAELEDSGVYFCASSQDPGEANYGYTFGSGTRLTVV.

This chain links TRBV11-3 with TRBJ2-3; TRBD2 agrees at 12 bases. After removal of 5 bases from V and 2 bases from J, the junction contained 5 bases not matched to a gene. CDR3 length: 16 residues. Germline-derived CDR1 and CDR2 are SGHNT and YENEEA. The CDR3 sequence: CASSIGLAGTTDTQYF. The CDR3 DNA is TGTGCCAGCAGCATCGGACTAGCGGGGACCACAGATACGCAGTATTTT.

A single count supports this clonotype. V is TRBV6-1 and J is TRBJ2-7, with TRBD1 as a possible D gene (6 bases). The germline gives CDR1 MNHNS, CDR2 SASEGT. V was shortened by 6 bases and J by 4 bases, with 10 bases between the two germline ends. There are 12 residues in the CDR3. The CDR3 is CASSQGLYEQYF. In DNA form, the CDR3 reads TGTGCCAGCAGCCAGGGGCTATACGAGCAGTACTTC.

This chain uses TRBV7-2 with TRBJ1-2; D not resolved. This CDR3 spans 13 amino acids. The germline V and J ends were trimmed by 5 bases and 4 bases, with 11 bases remaining between them. Germline lookup yields CDR1 SGHTA and CDR2 FQGNSA. The CDR3 nucleotides are TGTGCCAGCAGCGCCCGGGGTCTCTATGGCTACACCTTC. As protein: CASSARGLYGYTF.

The gene calls are TRBV11-2 and TRBJ2-7; no definite D call. This CDR3 spans 14 amino acids. Trimming removed 0 bases at V and 2 bases at J, with 8 bases between. Germline values: CDR1 SGHAT, CDR2 FQNNGV. Here the CDR3 reads CASSLETHAYEQYF. CDR3 DNA sequence: TGTGCCAGCAGCTTAGAGACCCATGCCTACGAGCAGTACTTC.